This TCR beta chain was obtained from a study of cytomegalovirus exposure and HLA in healthy donors. The overall study: The same platform as the roughly 670 first-cohort repertoires was used for the 120 or so validation repertoires, a later analysis reported. Whole-study findings and limits: The study labeled under 200 TCR beta chains cytomegalovirus-associated. The authors confirmed in vitro that three CMV-associated chains were specific for CMV antigens.

For this clone: Its target is unknown.

Data came from immunoSEQ multiplex PCR; TCRdb stores just in-frame clones and leaves some out. The sample carries roughly 130,000 clones, about nine tenths recorded once. The specimen sequenced was PBMCs. The clonotype was recovered from a man younger than 35 in good health and CMV-seronegative.

The CDR3 loop is CASSASPAGGPYNEQFF. CDR3 bases: TGTGCCAGCAGCGCCTCGCCGGCGGGAGGGCCCTACAATGAGCAGTTCTTC. The rearrangement joins TRBV11-3 to TRBJ2-1, with 9 bases aligning to TRBD2. Looked up from germline, CDR1 is SGHNT and CDR2 is YENEEA. This CDR3 region has 17 residues. The junction had 10 bases not matched to a gene; V was cut back by 5 bases and J by 2 bases.